The sequence of this TCR beta chain was determined in a study of blood T cell repertoires in COVID-19. Looking at the study overall: The United States, Italy and Spain were the sources of the acute and convalescent COVID-19 samples. T cells, B-cell-depleted T cells, or PBMCs supplied cDNA or gDNA.

Germline V gene lookup returns CDR1 LNHDA and CDR2 SQIVND (reference sequence). Trimming took 3 bases from V and 3 from J; bases not matched to a gene: 2. CDR3 length: 15 residues. Generated by immunoSEQ multiplex PCR, the TCRdb table keeps only in-frame clones and is missing some. Of under 150,000 clones listed, about 84% are singletons. Sequenced material: peripheral blood. This chain uses TRBV19 with TRBJ2-5; 12 bases map to TRBD2. This sequence originates from a woman aged 50 to 65 with acute or convalescent COVID-19. The CDR3 sequence: CASSIWTSGEETQYF. The CDR3 coding sequence is TGTGCCAGTAGTATTTGGACTAGCGGGGAAGAGACCCAGTACTTC.